Presented here are 5 T cell receptor beta chains from one specimen sequenced in a study of early T cells in non-severe SARS-CoV-2 infection. TCRdb analysed the 5' RACE reads with MiXCR anew, one entry per CDR3 protein. Among approximately 90,000 distinct CDR3 sequences, about 10% were seen once, and the ten largest hold around 4.6%. Sequenced material: whole blood, taken at baseline. The receptors were sampled from an adult who was a healthcare worker with PCR-confirmed SARS-CoV-2 infection or an uninfected control (not recorded which).

The chain carries TRBV12-3 or TRBV12-4 and TRBJ2-1; TRBD1 matches at 7 bases. The CDR3 totals 13 residues. Trimming removed 9 bases from V and 3 bases from J; junction bases left unmatched: 5. CDR3 amino acids: CASQRTGYNEQFF. As DNA, the CDR3 is TGTGCCAGTCAAAGGACAGGCTACAATGAGCAGTTCTTC.

This clonotype was seen a few times. The CDR3 DNA is TGTGCCAGCAGCTCCCTCGACAGGGTAACTGAGCAGTTCTTC. As protein: CASSSLDRVTEQFF. The chain employs TRBV7-9 and TRBJ2-1; 7 bases map to TRBD1. With 4 bases clipped from V and 9 bases from J, the junction kept 9 bases outside the gene matches. The CDR3 is made up of 14 amino acids. Germline V gene sequence: CDR1 SEHNR, CDR2 FQNEAQ (reference sequence). Full variable domain (rest looked up from reference TRBV7-9 and TRBJ2-1): DTGVSQNPRHKITKRGQNVTFRCDPISEHNRLYWYRQTLGQGPEFLTYFQNEAQLEKSRLLSDRFSAERPKGSFSTLEIQRTEQGDSAMYLCASSSLDRVTEQFFGPGTRLTVL.

J is TRBJ2-3 and V is TRBV11-2, with TRBD2 as a possible D gene (6 bases). Germline-derived CDR1 and CDR2 are SGHAT and FQNNGV. V was shortened by 3 bases and J by 0 bases, with 10 bases between the two germline ends. The CDR3 covers 15 residues. The CDR3 protein is CASSFSGASTDTQYF. The DNA of the CDR3 is TGTGCCAGCAGCTTTAGCGGCGCTAGCACAGATACGCAGTATTTT.

This clonotype was seen ten or more times. The V and J genes are TRBV11-2 and TRBJ2-1; 7 bases fit TRBD2. J gave up 2 bases and V 0 bases, and 1 base lay outside the gene matches. This CDR3 spans 15 amino acids. Germline-derived CDR1 and CDR2 are SGHAT and FQNNGV. The CDR3, as DNA: TGTGCCAGCAGCTTAGAGCGGGGGACCTACAATGAGCAGTTCTTC. Amino acids: CASSLERGTYNEQFF. Filled out from reference TRBV11-2 and TRBJ2-1, the complete variable domain reads EAGVAQSPRYKIIEKRQSVAFWCNPISGHATLYWYQQILGQGPKLLIQFQNNGVVDDSQLPKDRFSAERLKGVDSTLKIQPAKLEDSAVYLCASSLERGTYNEQFFGPGTRLTVL.

The rearrangement links TRBV29-1 to TRBJ2-3; D remains unclear. The CDR3 sequence is 13 residues long. V lost 2 bases to trimming and J lost 1 base, with 7 bases between them. Germline V CDR1 and CDR2: SQVTM, ANQGSEA. CDR3 loop: CSVELQGTDTQYF. The DNA of the CDR3 is TGCAGCGTTGAACTGCAGGGCACAGATACGCAGTATTTT.